This T cell receptor (beta chain) was recovered during a study of T cells in Graves' hyperthyroidism and ophthalmopathy. Using RNA transcripts as the source, TCR beta CDR3 regions were amplified. An initial round of RT-PCR targeting the TCR CDR3 relied on the HTBI primer set. In TCRdb, the multiplex PCR reads were re-called with MiXCR into one record per CDR3 protein. The repertoire includes a few hundred thousand distinct CDR3 sequences, approximately 15% of them detected once, and around a fifth sits in the top ten. In germline, CDR1 is SGHTA, CDR2 FQGTGA. There are 15 residues in the CDR3. V shed 5 bases and J shed 7 bases, with 18 bases lying between them. This clonotype was recorded a few times.

This chain connects TRBV7-3 to TRBJ2-1, with D possibly TRBD1 on 7 matching bases. The receptor was isolated from a woman in her twenties or thirties with Graves' ophthalmopathy. Sample: blood. CDR3 nucleotides: TGTGCCAGCAGCCGGACAGGAGGGGGTAAGAATGAGCAGTTCTTC. Translation: CASSRTGGGKNEQFF.